The T cell receptor (beta chain) under discussion was sequenced for a study of blood T cell repertoires in COVID-19 (dated by TCRdb to about 2020). About the study as a whole: Collaborator samples came from the United States, Italy and Spain and covered acute and convalescent phases of COVID-19. The material from the prospective study consisted of cDNA or gDNA derived from T cells, B-cell-depleted T cells, or PBMCs. Subjects who had been exposed to COVID-19, were actively infected with it, or had recovered from it provided the deeply sampled blood TCRbeta repertoires that made up the dataset. The repertoires were released in a freely available public database intended as a resource for research on the immune response to SARS-CoV-2. The samples were drawn from two sources: the first 160 participants of the ongoing ImmuneRACE study, and fewer than 1,500 subjects contributed by 6 global collaborators. Nearly every sample came with metadata listing a de-identified subject ID, COVID-19 status, age in years and sex. Where available, HLA class I and class II types were taken from metadata supplied by the sample provider and were not determined by assay-based typing.

Collaborating institutions collected whole blood in K2EDTA tubes following their own protocols. For TCRbeta analysis, collaborators shipped samples as frozen whole blood, isolated PBMCs, or DNA extracted from either of those sample types. Points on this clone: Its antigen is not yet known. No clone much larger than this one lies a single base away; base qualities are absent.

The immunoSEQ Assay, a bias-controlled multiplex PCR, was used to amplify TCRbeta CDR3 regions from genomic DNA. For the original study's pipeline: Nucleated cell counts per sample were estimated from amplification of reference gene primers within the assay. To quantify the absolute abundance of each unique TCRbeta CDR3 rearrangement, sequence reads were collapsed and filtered. For each sample, productive Simpson clonality was calculated as the square root of Simpson's diversity index over productive rearrangements. This is the immuneACCESS table as TCRdb keeps it, with only in-frame sequences that have V and J called. A part of the clones is gone; compared with another copy, unresolved V genes explain less than half, and the rest is unexplained. From that table come the V and J calls and clone size; the DNA was used to work out D and trimming. In this sample the table shows about 95,000 clones, approximately 84% of which occur a single time. In total, the top ten clones hold nearly 25% of the sample.

The CDR3 numbers 14 residues from cysteine through phenylalanine. The read is trimmed to its CDR3 DNA, 42 bases read in frame from base 1. Trimming takes 6 bases from V and 0 bases from J, and the germline ends sit 9 bases apart. The germline V gene provides CDR1 SGHTA and CDR2 FQGNSA. The paper as a whole reports these results and caveats: The quantity of clinical and demographic metadata differed by source and by participant and was supplied without curation.

Sequencing used peripheral blood. The TCR sequence derives from a human donor in a cohort sampled during active COVID-19. The sequence links TRBV7-2 to TRBJ1-3; TRBD1 might be the D gene, on 6 matching bases. The DNA sequence is TGTGCCAGCAGACTGGACAGCTCTGGAAACACCATATATTTT. Translation gives CASRLDSSGNTIYF.